This T cell receptor beta chain was sequenced in a study of blood T cell repertoires in COVID-19. Study-wide background: Both acute and convalescent COVID-19 samples were obtained from the United States, Italy and Spain. Sample material is recorded as cDNA or gDNA derived from T cells, B-cell-depleted T cells, or PBMCs.

The V and J ends lost 6 bases and 3 bases respectively, with 9 bases between them. The CDR3 spans 12 residues. Germline values: CDR1 SGHTA, CDR2 FQGNSA. Per the original data handling: Reference gene primer amplification gave nucleated cell count estimates. The data were produced by immunoSEQ multiplex PCR, yet TCRdb's version contains in-frame clones alone and is incomplete. D and trimming were read from the DNA, whereas the V and J calls and clone size are those reported in that table. The top ten clones hold about 15% of a sample with approximately 77,000 clones, 70% to 80% of them seen once. Sequencing used peripheral blood. The sequence was obtained from a man aged 70-80 years with active or convalescent COVID-19. This chain connects TRBV7-2 to TRBJ2-7; no firm D call. The CDR3 spells CASRLRDYEQYF. The CDR3 nucleotides read TGTGCCAGCAGATTGAGAGACTACGAGCAGTACTTC.